The 13 T cell receptor beta chains reported below all come from one sample, sequenced in a study of blood T cells in healthy people across ages. A second PCR, run for roughly 6 to 11 cycles, used a sample-barcoded 5' primer plus a J-beta primer mix. One entry per CDR3 protein, called by TCRdb with MiXCR from the 5' RACE reads. The sample has roughly 1.5 million distinct CDR3 sequences, 35% to 45% seen once. The sample was blood. These TCRs come from a young woman in good health.

J is TRBJ2-3 and V is TRBV4-3, with a possible D match to TRBD2 (6 bases). Trimming stripped 2 bases from V and 0 bases from J, with 9 bases between. The CDR3 loop spans 15 amino acids. Per the germline V gene, CDR1 is LGHNA and CDR2 is YSLEER. The CDR3 here is CASSQSAGSTDTQYF. The CDR3 region has the DNA TGCGCCAGCAGCCAATCGGCGGGAAGCACAGATACGCAGTATTTT.

CDR3 loop: CASTAQGRLSTDTQYF. The CDR3 DNA reads as TGTGCCAGCACCGCGCAGGGCCGACTCAGCACAGATACGCAGTATTTT. The chain recombines TRBV12-3 or TRBV12-4 with TRBJ2-3; possible D gene TRBD1, 5 bases. This CDR3 spans 16 amino acids. V lost 7 bases, J lost 0 bases, and 17 bases lay in between.

The chain combines TRBV28 with TRBJ1-2; weak D call: TRBD1 (6 bases). V was shortened by 4 bases and J by 9 bases, with 12 bases between the two germline ends. Germline CDR1 reads MDHEN; CDR2 reads SYDVKM. The CDR3 is 12 amino acids. The CDR3 loop reads CASSSGAESYTF. The CDR3 nucleotides read TGTGCCAGCAGTTCAGGGGCCGAAAGCTACACCTTC.

This clonotype occurred many times. This chain joins TRBV29-1 and TRBJ1-2; D remains ambiguous. V was shortened by 2 bases and J by 2 bases, with 9 bases between the two germline ends. Germline lookup yields CDR1 SQVTM and CDR2 ANQGSEA. The CDR3 is 13 residues long. CDR3 loop: CSVESAGNYGYTF. CDR3 coding DNA: TGCAGCGTTGAATCGGCGGGAAACTATGGCTACACCTTC.

The genes are TRBV7-2 and TRBJ2-4; a possible D gene is TRBD2 (6 bases). Germline CDR1 SGHTA, CDR2 FQGNSA. This CDR3 spans 17 amino acids. V gave up 3 bases and J gave up 0 bases, with 15 bases separating them. The CDR3 region has the DNA TGTGCCAGCAGCTTTTCCGGGGGAAAGCTAGCCAAAAACATTCAGTACTTC. Translating it yields CASSFSGGKLAKNIQYF.

This clonotype was seen a few times. The rearrangement uses TRBV7-9 and TRBJ2-7; the match to TRBD1 covers 8 bases. Germline CDR1 SEHNR, CDR2 FQNEAQ (reference sequence). J gave up 4 bases and V 0 bases, and 8 bases lay outside the gene matches. The CDR3 sequence is 16 residues long. In nucleotides, the CDR3 is TGTGCCAGCAGCTTAGCTCCCGGGACAGGAACTTACGAGCAGTACTTC. Amino acids: CASSLAPGTGTYEQYF.

The V gene is TRBV29-1, the J gene TRBJ2-1; D ambiguous. The V end was cut by 3 bases, the J end by 4 bases, with 4 bases between. This CDR3 has 11 amino acids. From germline, CDR1 is SQVTM and CDR2 ANQGSEA. As DNA, the CDR3 is TGCAGCGTTGATGGGTACAATGAGCAGTTCTTC. Its translation is CSVDGYNEQFF.

This chain uses TRBV20-1 with TRBJ2-1; D is perhaps TRBD2 (5 bases). CDR3 size: 15 residues. V was clipped by 2 bases and J by 0 bases, with 11 bases between them. Germline V lookup: CDR1 DFQATT, CDR2 SNEGSKA (reference sequence). Here the CDR3 reads CSARYKRNSYNEQFF. Here the CDR3 DNA reads TGCAGTGCTAGATATAAGCGGAACTCCTACAATGAGCAGTTCTTC.

This clonotype was counted between two and nine times. The V and J genes are TRBV7-9 and TRBJ2-1; 12 bases are shared with TRBD2. The V gene's germline CDR1 is SEHNR and CDR2 FQNEAQ (reference sequence). The V segment lost 5 bases and the J segment 5 bases; nucleotides outside the gene matches: 4. The CDR3 extends over 15 amino acids. CDR3 bases: TGTGCCAGCAGCCGGACTAGCGGGACCGACAATGAGCAGTTCTTC. As protein: CASSRTSGTDNEQFF.

The V gene is TRBV20-1, the J gene TRBJ2-5; no clear D. V was trimmed by 7 bases and J by 11 bases, leaving 20 bases between them. Germline V gene data show CDR1 as DFQATT and CDR2 as SNEGSKA (reference sequence). The length of the CDR3 is 12 residues. CDR3 sequence: CSVVPYYNEQYF. CDR3 nucleotide sequence: TGCAGTGTAGTCCCATACTACAATGAGCAGTACTTC.

This clonotype was observed a handful of times. The CDR3 DNA follows: TGTGCCAGCAGCTTACTAGCGGGAGGTGGTGAGCAGTTCTTC. This sequence encodes CASSLLAGGGEQFF. The V call is TRBV11-2, the J call TRBJ2-1, with TRBD2 matching 11 bases. V shed 2 bases, J shed 9 bases, and the junction held 3 bases outside the gene matches. Germline assignment: CDR1 SGHAT and CDR2 FQNNGV. The CDR3 covers 14 residues. Drawing the rest from reference TRBV11-2 and TRBJ2-1, the complete variable domain is EAGVAQSPRYKIIEKRQSVAFWCNPISGHATLYWYQQILGQGPKLLIQFQNNGVVDDSQLPKDRFSAERLKGVDSTLKIQPAKLEDSAVYLCASSLLAGGGEQFFGPGTRLTVL.

This clonotype appeared many times. This chain uses TRBV5-1 with TRBJ2-5; D gene uncertain. V was shortened by 0 bases and J by 5 bases, with 8 bases between the two germline ends. Germline loops: CDR1 SGHRS, CDR2 YFSETQ. The CDR3 consists of 13 residues. CDR3: CASSLVVTETQYF. The CDR3 DNA sequence: TGCGCCAGCAGCTTGGTAGTTACGGAGACCCAGTACTTC.

V and J are TRBV12-3 or TRBV12-4 and TRBJ2-2, with 7 bases aligning to TRBD1. This CDR3 comprises 15 residues. Unmatched junction bases numbered 12, after V lost 8 bases and J lost 6 bases. CDR3 residues: CASGLTGQISGELFF. CDR3 DNA: TGTGCCAGCGGCCTCACGGGACAGATCTCCGGGGAGCTGTTTTTT.